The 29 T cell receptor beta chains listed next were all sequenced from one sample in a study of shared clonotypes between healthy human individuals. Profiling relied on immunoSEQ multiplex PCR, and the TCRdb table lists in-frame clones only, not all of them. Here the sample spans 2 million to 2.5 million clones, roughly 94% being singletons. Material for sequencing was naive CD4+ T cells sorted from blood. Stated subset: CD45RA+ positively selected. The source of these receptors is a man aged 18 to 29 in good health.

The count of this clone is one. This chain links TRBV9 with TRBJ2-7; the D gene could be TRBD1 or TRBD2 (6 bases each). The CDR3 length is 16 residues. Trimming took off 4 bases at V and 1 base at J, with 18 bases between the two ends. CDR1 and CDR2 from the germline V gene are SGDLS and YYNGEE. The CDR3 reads CASSTGIGGGSYEQYF. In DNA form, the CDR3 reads TGTGCCAGCAGCACCGGTATAGGAGGGGGATCCTACGAGCAGTACTTC.

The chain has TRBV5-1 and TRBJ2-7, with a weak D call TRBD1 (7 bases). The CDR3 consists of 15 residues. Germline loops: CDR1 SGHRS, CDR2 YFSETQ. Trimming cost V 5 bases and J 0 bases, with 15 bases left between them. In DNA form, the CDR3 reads TGCGCCAGCAGGCGGGACAGCGGCCACTCCTACGAGCAGTACTTC. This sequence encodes CASRRDSGHSYEQYF.

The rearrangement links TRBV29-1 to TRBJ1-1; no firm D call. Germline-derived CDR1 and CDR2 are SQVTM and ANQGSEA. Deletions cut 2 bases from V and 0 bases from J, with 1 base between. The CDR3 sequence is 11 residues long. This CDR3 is CSVEMNTEAFF. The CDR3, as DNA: TGCAGCGTTGAAATGAACACTGAAGCTTTCTTT.

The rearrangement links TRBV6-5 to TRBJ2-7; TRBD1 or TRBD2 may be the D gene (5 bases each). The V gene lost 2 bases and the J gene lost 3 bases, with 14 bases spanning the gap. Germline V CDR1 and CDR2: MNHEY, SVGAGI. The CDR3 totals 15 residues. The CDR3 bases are TGTGCCAGCAGTTACGAGGGACGGGCGATCTACGAGCAGTACTTC. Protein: CASSYEGRAIYEQYF.

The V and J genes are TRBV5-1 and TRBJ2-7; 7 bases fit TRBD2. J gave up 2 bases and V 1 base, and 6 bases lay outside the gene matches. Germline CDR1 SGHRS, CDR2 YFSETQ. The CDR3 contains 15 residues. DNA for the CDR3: TGCGCCAGCAGCTTGTCCGCGGGGGTAACCTACGAGCAGTACTTC. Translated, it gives CASSLSAGVTYEQYF.

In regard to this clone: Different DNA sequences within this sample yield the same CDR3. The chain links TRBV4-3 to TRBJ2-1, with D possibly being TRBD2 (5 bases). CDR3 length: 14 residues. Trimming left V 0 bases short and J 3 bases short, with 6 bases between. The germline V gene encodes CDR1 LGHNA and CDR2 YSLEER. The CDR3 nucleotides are TGCGCCAGCAGCCAAGACCGGGGCTACAATGAGCAGTTCTTC. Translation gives CASSQDRGYNEQFF.

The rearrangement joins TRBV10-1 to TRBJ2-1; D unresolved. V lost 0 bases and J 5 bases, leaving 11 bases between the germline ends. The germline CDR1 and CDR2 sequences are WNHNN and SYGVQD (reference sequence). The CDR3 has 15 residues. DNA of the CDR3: TGCGCCAGCAGTGAGTCTGGGGTTAAGAACAATGAGCAGTTCTTC. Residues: CASSESGVKNNEQFF.

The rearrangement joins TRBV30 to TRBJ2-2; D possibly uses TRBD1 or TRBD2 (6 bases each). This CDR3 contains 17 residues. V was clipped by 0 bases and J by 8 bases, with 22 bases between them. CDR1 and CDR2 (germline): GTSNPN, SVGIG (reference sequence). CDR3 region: CAWSVHRGAKVFGELFF. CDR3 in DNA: TGTGCCTGGAGTGTACATAGGGGGGCCAAGGTTTTTGGGGAGCTGTTTTTT.

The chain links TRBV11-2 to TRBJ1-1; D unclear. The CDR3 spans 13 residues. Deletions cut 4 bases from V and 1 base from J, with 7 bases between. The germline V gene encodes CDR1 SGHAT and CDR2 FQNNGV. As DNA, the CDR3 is TGTGCCAGCAGCTGGGGATCGAACACTGAAGCTTTCTTT. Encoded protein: CASSWGSNTEAFF.

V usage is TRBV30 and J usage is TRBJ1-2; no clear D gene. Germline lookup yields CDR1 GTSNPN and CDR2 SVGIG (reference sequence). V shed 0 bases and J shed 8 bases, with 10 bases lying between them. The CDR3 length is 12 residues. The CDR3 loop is CAWSVLGSGYTF. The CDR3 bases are TGTGCCTGGAGTGTACTGGGGAGCGGCTACACCTTC.

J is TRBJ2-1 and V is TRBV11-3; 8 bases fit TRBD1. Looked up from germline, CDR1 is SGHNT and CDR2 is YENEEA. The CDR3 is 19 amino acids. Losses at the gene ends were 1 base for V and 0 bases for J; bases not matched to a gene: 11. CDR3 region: CASSLAYGQGANSYNEQFF. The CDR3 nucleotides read TGTGCCAGCAGCTTAGCCTATGGACAGGGTGCCAACTCCTACAATGAGCAGTTCTTC.

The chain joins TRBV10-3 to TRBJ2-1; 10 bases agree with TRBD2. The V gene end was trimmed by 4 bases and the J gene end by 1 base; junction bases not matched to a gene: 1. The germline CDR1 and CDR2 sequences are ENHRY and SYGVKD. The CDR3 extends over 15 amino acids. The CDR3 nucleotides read TGTGCCATCAGTGGGACTAGCGGTTCCTACAATGAGCAGTTCTTC. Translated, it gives CAISGTSGSYNEQFF.

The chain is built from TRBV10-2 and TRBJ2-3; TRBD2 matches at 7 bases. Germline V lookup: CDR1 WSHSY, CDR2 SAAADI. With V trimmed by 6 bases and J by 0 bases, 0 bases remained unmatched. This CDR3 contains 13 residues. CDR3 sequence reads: CASRRGSTDTQYF. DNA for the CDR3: TGCGCCAGCAGGCGGGGGAGCACAGATACGCAGTATTTT.

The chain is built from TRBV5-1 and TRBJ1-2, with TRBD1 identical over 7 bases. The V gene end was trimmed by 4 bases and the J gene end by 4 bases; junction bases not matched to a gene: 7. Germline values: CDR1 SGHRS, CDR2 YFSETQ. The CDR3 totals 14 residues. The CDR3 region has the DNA TGCGCCAGCAGCCCGGGACAGCAAATCTATGGCTACACCTTC. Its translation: CASSPGQQIYGYTF.

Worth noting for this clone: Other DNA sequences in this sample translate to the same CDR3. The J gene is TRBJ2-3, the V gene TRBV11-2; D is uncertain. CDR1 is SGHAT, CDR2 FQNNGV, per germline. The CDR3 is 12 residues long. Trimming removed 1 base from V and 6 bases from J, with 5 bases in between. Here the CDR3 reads CASSLGADTQYF. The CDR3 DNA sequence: TGTGCCAGCAGCTTAGGTGCCGATACGCAGTATTTT. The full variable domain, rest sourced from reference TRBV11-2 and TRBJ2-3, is EAGVAQSPRYKIIEKRQSVAFWCNPISGHATLYWYQQILGQGPKLLIQFQNNGVVDDSQLPKDRFSAERLKGVDSTLKIQPAKLEDSAVYLCASSLGADTQYFGPGTRLTVL.

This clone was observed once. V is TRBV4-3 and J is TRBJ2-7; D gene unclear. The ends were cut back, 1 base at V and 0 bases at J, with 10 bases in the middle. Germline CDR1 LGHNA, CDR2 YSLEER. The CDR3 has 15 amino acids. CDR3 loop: CASSQVGKSSYEQYF. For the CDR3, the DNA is TGCGCCAGCAGCCAAGTGGGGAAGAGCTCCTACGAGCAGTACTTC.

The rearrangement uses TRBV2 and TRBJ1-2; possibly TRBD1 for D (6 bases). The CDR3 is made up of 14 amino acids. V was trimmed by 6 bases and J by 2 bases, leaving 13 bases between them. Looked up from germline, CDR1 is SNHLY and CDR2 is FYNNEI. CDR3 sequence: CASSNSRGNYGYTF. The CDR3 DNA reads TGTGCCAGCAGCAACTCCAGGGGAAACTATGGCTACACCTTC.

CDR3 coding DNA: TGCGCCAGCAGTGATGCACAGGTTGGGACCCAGTACTTC. Translating it yields CASSDAQVGTQYF. The chain combines TRBV10-1 with TRBJ2-5; possible D gene TRBD1, 5 bases. The CDR3 has 13 amino acids. Per the germline V gene, CDR1 is WNHNN and CDR2 is SYGVQD (reference sequence). With 3 bases removed from V and 7 bases from J, the gap between germline ends came to 12 bases.

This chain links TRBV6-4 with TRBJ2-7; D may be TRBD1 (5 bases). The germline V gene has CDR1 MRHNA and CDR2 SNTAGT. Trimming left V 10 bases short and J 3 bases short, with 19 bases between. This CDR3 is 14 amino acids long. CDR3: CAKGIPEWGYEQYF. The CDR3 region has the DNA TGTGCCAAGGGGATACCGGAGTGGGGCTACGAGCAGTACTTC.

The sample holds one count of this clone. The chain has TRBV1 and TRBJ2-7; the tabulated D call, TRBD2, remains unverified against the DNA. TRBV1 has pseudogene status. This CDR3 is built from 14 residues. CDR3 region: CTSRPGLAGAEQYF. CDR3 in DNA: TGCACCAGCAGACCGGGACTAGCGGGAGCTGAGCAGTACTTC.

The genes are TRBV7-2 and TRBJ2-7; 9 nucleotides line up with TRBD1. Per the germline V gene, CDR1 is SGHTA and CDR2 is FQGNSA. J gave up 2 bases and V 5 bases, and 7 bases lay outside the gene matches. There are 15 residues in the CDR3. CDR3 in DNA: TGTGCCAGCAGCCCTGTGGGGACAGGGACCTACGAGCAGTACTTC. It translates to CASSPVGTGTYEQYF.

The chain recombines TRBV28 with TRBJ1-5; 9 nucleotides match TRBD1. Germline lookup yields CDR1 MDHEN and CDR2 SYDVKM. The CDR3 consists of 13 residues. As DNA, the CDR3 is TGTGCTATACAGGGGGCCACCGGTCAGCCCCAGCATTTT. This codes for CAIQGATGQPQHF.

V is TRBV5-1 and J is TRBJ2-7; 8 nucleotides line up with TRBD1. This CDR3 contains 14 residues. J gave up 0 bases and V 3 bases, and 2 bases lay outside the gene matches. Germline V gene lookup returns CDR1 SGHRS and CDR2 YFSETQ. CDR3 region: CASSSRGPSYEQYF. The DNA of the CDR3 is TGCGCCAGCAGCTCCAGGGGGCCCTCCTACGAGCAGTACTTC.

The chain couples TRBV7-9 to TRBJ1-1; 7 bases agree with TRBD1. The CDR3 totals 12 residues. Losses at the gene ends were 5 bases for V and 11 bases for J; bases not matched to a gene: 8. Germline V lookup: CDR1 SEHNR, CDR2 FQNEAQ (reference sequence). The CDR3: CASSPPTGIAFF. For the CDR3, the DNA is TGTGCCAGCAGCCCCCCGACAGGGATCGCTTTCTTT.

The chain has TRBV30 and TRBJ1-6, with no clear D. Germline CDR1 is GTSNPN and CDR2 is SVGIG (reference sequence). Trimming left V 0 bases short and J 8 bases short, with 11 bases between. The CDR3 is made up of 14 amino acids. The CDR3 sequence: CAWSVLGYDSPLHF. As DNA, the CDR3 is TGTGCCTGGAGTGTACTGGGGTACGATTCACCCCTCCACTTT.

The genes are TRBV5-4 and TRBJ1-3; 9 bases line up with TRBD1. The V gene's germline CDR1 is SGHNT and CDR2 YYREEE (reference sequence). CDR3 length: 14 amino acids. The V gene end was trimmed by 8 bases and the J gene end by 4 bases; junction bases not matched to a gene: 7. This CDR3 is CASQGQGSGNTIYF. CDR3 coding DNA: TGTGCCAGTCAAGGACAGGGGTCAGGAAACACCATATATTTT. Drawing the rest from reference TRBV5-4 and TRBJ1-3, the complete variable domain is ETGVTQSPTHLIKTRGQQVTLRCSSQSGHNTVSWYQQALGQGPQFIFQYYREEENGRGNFPPRFSGLQFPNYSSELNVNALELDDSALYLCASQGQGSGNTIYFGEGSWLTVV.

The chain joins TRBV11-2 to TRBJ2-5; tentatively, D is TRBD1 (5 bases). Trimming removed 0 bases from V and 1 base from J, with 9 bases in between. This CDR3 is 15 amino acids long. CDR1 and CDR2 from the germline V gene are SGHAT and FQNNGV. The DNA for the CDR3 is TGTGCCAGCAGCTTAGATCTTGGGGCCCAAGAGACCCAGTACTTC. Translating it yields CASSLDLGAQETQYF.

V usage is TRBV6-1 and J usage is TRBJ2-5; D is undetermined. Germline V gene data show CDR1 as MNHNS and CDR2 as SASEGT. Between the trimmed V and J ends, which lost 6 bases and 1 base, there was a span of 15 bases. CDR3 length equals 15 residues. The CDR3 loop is CASSQTRWPQETQYF. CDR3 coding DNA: TGTGCCAGCAGCCAGACAAGGTGGCCCCAAGAGACCCAGTACTTC.

The CDR3 spells CASREAGGGNEKLFF. The CDR3 nucleotides are TGTGCCAGCAGGGAGGCTGGGGGAGGTAATGAAAAACTGTTTTTT. The chain is built from TRBV6-5 and TRBJ1-4; a possible D gene is TRBD1 (5 bases). The germline V gene has CDR1 MNHEY and CDR2 SVGAGI. With 6 bases removed from V and 4 bases from J, the gap between germline ends came to 15 bases. This CDR3 is 15 amino acids long.